These 17 T cell receptor beta chains were all obtained from the same sample, sequenced in a study of Graves' ophthalmopathy and Graves' hyperthyroidism. Amplification of TCR beta CDR3 regions used RNA transcripts. HTBI primers were used in a first-round RT-PCR, which preceded a second-round multiplex PCR. TCRdb independently ran MiXCR on the multiplex PCR reads; one entry per CDR3 protein. The table shows a few hundred thousand distinct CDR3 sequences, with roughly a sixth occurring only once. The sample consisted of peripheral blood. The receptors derive from an adult man with Graves' ophthalmopathy.

This clonotype was observed at least ten times. The V gene is TRBV7-9, the J gene TRBJ1-1; 7 positions agree with TRBD1. The CDR3 contains 14 residues. V trimming: 5 bases; J trimming: 6 bases; junction bases outside the gene matches: 9. In germline, CDR1 is SEHNR, CDR2 FQNEAQ (reference sequence). As DNA, the CDR3 is TGTGCCAGCAGCGCAGACAGGGAAGTTCCTGAAGCTTTCTTT. It yields the protein CASSADREVPEAFF.

This clonotype showed up many times. V usage is TRBV20-1 and J usage is TRBJ1-5, with TRBD1 as a possible D gene (6 bases). Per germline, CDR1 DFQATT and CDR2 SNEGSKA (reference sequence). The CDR3 has 20 residues. The V end lost 1 base, the J end lost 0 bases, and 25 bases lay between the germline ends. This CDR3 reads CSARVGPGQSKIYSNQPQHF. The CDR3 DNA reads as TGCAGTGCTAGAGTCGGACCTGGACAGAGTAAAATTTATAGCAATCAGCCCCAGCATTTT.

The chain couples TRBV20-1 to TRBJ2-7; tentatively, D is TRBD1 or TRBD2 (5 bases each). Trimming shortened V by 3 bases and J by 3 bases, and 15 bases separated the two germline ends. Germline loops: CDR1 DFQATT, CDR2 SNEGSKA (reference sequence). CDR3 length: 14 residues. The DNA of the CDR3 is TGCAGTGCTAGGTCCGGGACCCTCGACTACGAGCAGTACTTC. Residues: CSARSGTLDYEQYF.

This clonotype was found many times. This chain joins TRBV5-4 and TRBJ2-5; 7 positions agree with TRBD2. The CDR3 extends over 15 amino acids. V lost 0 bases to trimming and J lost 3 bases; unmatched junction nucleotides: 5. CDR1 and CDR2 from the germline V gene are SGHNT and YYREEE (reference sequence). The CDR3 DNA is TGTGCCAGCAGCTTGGCCGGGACTACGAAAGAGACCCAGTACTTC. It translates to CASSLAGTTKETQYF.

This clonotype was seen ten or more times. The CDR3 here is CAWTWRGTKLSYEQYF. As DNA, the CDR3 is TGTGCCTGGACTTGGAGGGGCACCAAACTTTCCTACGAGCAGTACTTC. The chain is built from TRBV30 and TRBJ2-7, with D perhaps TRBD2 (6 bases). There are 16 residues in the CDR3. The V end was cut by 4 bases, the J end by 1 base, with 20 bases between. Germline V gene sequence: CDR1 GTSNPN, CDR2 SVGIG (reference sequence).

V is TRBV24-1 and J is TRBJ2-5, with D tentatively TRBD2 (6 bases). Germline values: CDR1 KGHDR, CDR2 SFDVKD. With 3 bases removed from V and 2 bases from J, the gap between germline ends came to 12 bases. The CDR3 loop spans 15 amino acids. The CDR3 DNA is TGTGCCACCAGTGATCCTTCCGGGGGACAAGAGACCCAGTACTTC. It codes for CATSDPSGGQETQYF.

Ten or more counts support this clonotype. This chain links TRBV3-1 with TRBJ1-1; 11 bases fit TRBD1. The ends lost 3 bases at V and 6 bases at J; junction bases unmatched: 3. The CDR3 runs 14 residues. The germline gives CDR1 LGHDT, CDR2 YNNKEL (reference sequence). CDR3 in amino acids: CASSQRDRGSEAFF. DNA of the CDR3: TGTGCCAGCAGCCAGCGGGACAGGGGGTCTGAAGCTTTCTTT.

Many counts were recorded for this clonotype. The rearrangement joins TRBV30 to TRBJ1-2, with 7 nucleotides matching TRBD1. This CDR3 contains 13 residues. Germline V CDR1 and CDR2: GTSNPN, SVGIG (reference sequence). V shed 0 bases and J 8 bases; nucleotides not matched to a gene: 6. The CDR3 protein is CAWSVGRGYGYTF. CDR3 sequence (DNA): TGTGCCTGGAGTGTAGGCAGGGGGTACGGCTACACCTTC.

The chain is built from TRBV11-1 and TRBJ2-7; 8 positions match TRBD1. V lost 4 bases and J lost 7; bases outside the gene matches: 18. The CDR3 sequence is 17 residues long. Germline-derived CDR1 and CDR2 are SGHAT and FQDESV (reference sequence). In nucleotides, the CDR3 is TGTGCCAGCAGCTCGGACAGGGAAGGTAGTCCTGGGGAAGAGCAGTACTTC. This codes for CASSSDREGSPGEEQYF.

The chain uses TRBV10-3 and TRBJ2-5; 13 bases map to TRBD2. Germline V CDR1 and CDR2: ENHRY, SYGVKD. Unmatched junction bases numbered 9, after V lost 6 bases and J lost 5 bases. This CDR3 has 16 amino acids. The CDR3 DNA sequence: TGTGCCATCAGGGCCGGACTAGCGGGAGATTGGGAGACCCAGTACTTC. This sequence encodes CAIRAGLAGDWETQYF.

The sample holds many counts of this clonotype. This chain links TRBV7-8 with TRBJ2-4, with unresolved D. Germline CDR1 reads SGHVS; CDR2 reads FQNEAQ. The V and J ends lost 4 bases and 1 base respectively, with 14 bases between them. CDR3 length: 16 residues. The CDR3 region has the DNA TGTGCCAGCAGCTCGGCCCGGATCTCGGCCAAAAACATTCAGTACTTC. As protein: CASSSARISAKNIQYF.

This clonotype was counted at least ten times. V gene TRBV7-2 combines with J gene TRBJ2-7, with 8 bases that match TRBD2. The CDR3 is 14 amino acids. Germline CDR1 reads SGHTA; CDR2 reads FQGNSA. The trim removed 0 bases at V and 3 bases at J, leaving 1 base unmatched. The CDR3 sequence is CASSLASGNYEQYF. The CDR3 nucleotides read TGTGCCAGCAGCTTAGCTAGCGGGAACTACGAGCAGTACTTC.

This clonotype was observed many times. CDR3 in DNA: TGTGCCAGCAGCTTATGGGGGACAGACGAAGCTTTCTTT. As protein: CASSLWGTDEAFF. The genes are TRBV11-2 and TRBJ1-1; TRBD1 matches at 7 bases. Trimming cost V 2 bases and J 8 bases; bases outside gene matches: 5. The length of the CDR3 is 13 residues. From germline, CDR1 is SGHAT and CDR2 FQNNGV.

Ten or more counts support this clonotype. The chain carries TRBV28 and TRBJ2-5, with TRBD1 identical over 7 bases. The CDR3 totals 14 residues. The J segment lost 4 bases and the V segment lost 8 bases, leaving 10 bases of the junction unmatched. From germline, CDR1 is MDHEN and CDR2 SYDVKM. CDR3 in amino acids: CASHRGRVGETQYF. In DNA, the CDR3 is TGTGCCAGCCACAGGGGAAGGGTCGGAGAGACCCAGTACTTC.

This clonotype came up many times. The chain uses TRBV9 and TRBJ2-2, with D tentatively TRBD2 (5 bases). The CDR3 contains 14 residues. Germline V gene lookup returns CDR1 SGDLS and CDR2 YYNGEE. V was trimmed by 3 bases and J by 3 bases, leaving 9 bases between them. For the CDR3, the DNA is TGTGCCAGCAGCGGCGAGGGCGACACCGGGGAGCTGTTTTTT. Its protein product is CASSGEGDTGELFF.

This clonotype has at least ten counts. The chain joins TRBV15 to TRBJ2-2; TRBD1 might be the D (6 bases). This CDR3 has 18 amino acids. V was shortened by 0 bases and J by 1 base, with 15 bases between the two germline ends. CDR1 and CDR2 from the germline V gene are LNHNV and YYDKDF (reference sequence). CDR3 residues: CATSREFGTLENTGELFF. CDR3 in DNA: TGTGCCACCAGCAGAGAATTCGGGACACTTGAGAACACCGGGGAGCTGTTTTTT.

This clonotype was counted at least ten times. The V and J genes are TRBV2 and TRBJ2-6, with D possibly called TRBD1 or TRBD2 (5 bases each). The CDR3 extends over 16 amino acids. CDR1 and CDR2 from the germline V gene are SNHLY and FYNNEI. The DNA of the CDR3 is TGTGCGACCAGTCGGGGAAGGACAAATGGGGCCAACGTCCTGACTTTC. Its translation is CATSRGRTNGANVLTF.